The following is a T cell receptor beta chain sequence with its context. The antigen is undetermined. The data derive from a study of memory B cells and T cells in multiple sclerosis. After stimulus-free culture, autoproliferating CFSE-dim and non-proliferating CFSE-high T cells were sequenced separately. Cultures began with about 4.5x10^7 CFSE-labeled PBMCs, unstimulated for 6 to 7 days, with replicate wells pooled. CFSE at 0.45 to 0.65 uM labeled the PBMCs, which were then cultured unstimulated. This table comes from immunoSEQ multiplex PCR, and its TCRdb copy is limited to in-frame clones, with some not included. The table includes around 30,000 clones, roughly 83% detected once. Study results and caveats: Normalization was needed because clone-set size differences affected shared clonotype counts.

The J segment lost 1 base and the V segment lost 5 bases, leaving 13 bases of the junction unmatched. The CDR3 is 17 residues long. The germline V gene encodes CDR1 SGHTA and CDR2 FQGNSA. The TCR was taken from a human donor with multiple sclerosis. Material: PBMCs from blood kept in culture. This chain uses TRBV7-2 with TRBJ2-5; 7 positions match TRBD2. CDR3 amino acids: CASSARLAEEIQETQYF. Here the CDR3 DNA reads TGTGCCAGCAGCGCCCGACTAGCAGAAGAAATCCAAGAGACCCAGTACTTC. The whole variable domain, filled in from reference TRBV7-2 and TRBJ2-5, reads GAGVSQSPSNKVTEKGKDVELRCDPISGHTALYWYRQSLGQGLEFLIYFQGNSAPDKSGLPSDRFSAERTGGSVSTLTIQRTQQEDSAVYLCASSARLAEEIQETQYFGPGTRLLVL.